The 3 T cell receptor beta chains reported below all come from one sample, sequenced in a study of CD8+ T cells in alopecia areata. Treatment here: oral pan-JAK inhibitor, 5-10 mg twice daily. Reverse transcription of extracted RNA yielded cDNA, which provided the sequencing template. Profiling relied on immunoSEQ multiplex PCR, and the TCRdb table lists in-frame clones only, not all of them. Among some 170,000 clones listed, 58% were seen once. Specimen: CD4+ T cells sorted from blood, collected between weeks 55 and 65, from a patient treated with tofacitinib. The receptors were sampled from a human donor with alopecia areata.

This chain links TRBV27 with TRBJ2-7, with D tentatively TRBD1 (5 bases). Germline CDR1 reads MNHEY; CDR2 reads SMNVEV (reference sequence). V lost 7 bases, J lost 0 bases, and 19 bases lay in between. CDR3 length: 16 amino acids. The CDR3 bases are TGTGCCAGCAAGAATCTGGGGCCCGCCGTCTCCTACGAGCAGTACTTC. It translates to CASKNLGPAVSYEQYF.

There are a few counts of this clone. This chain uses TRBV18 with TRBJ2-7; D is unresolved. Per germline, CDR1 KGHSH and CDR2 LQKENI. Trimming shortened V by 1 base and J by 7 bases, and 8 bases separated the two germline ends. The CDR3 contains 12 residues. CDR3 region: CASSPQSREQYF. The CDR3 DNA sequence: TGTGCCAGCTCACCACAGTCGCGGGAGCAGTACTTC.

The V gene is TRBV30, the J gene TRBJ2-7, with D possibly being TRBD1 or TRBD2 (5 bases each). The CDR3 consists of 15 residues. Between the trimmed V and J ends, which lost 4 bases and 3 bases, there was a span of 19 bases. In germline, CDR1 is GTSNPN, CDR2 SVGIG (reference sequence). The CDR3 protein is CAWTHYGTQNYEQYF. The CDR3 DNA follows: TGTGCCTGGACCCATTACGGGACCCAGAACTACGAGCAGTACTTC.